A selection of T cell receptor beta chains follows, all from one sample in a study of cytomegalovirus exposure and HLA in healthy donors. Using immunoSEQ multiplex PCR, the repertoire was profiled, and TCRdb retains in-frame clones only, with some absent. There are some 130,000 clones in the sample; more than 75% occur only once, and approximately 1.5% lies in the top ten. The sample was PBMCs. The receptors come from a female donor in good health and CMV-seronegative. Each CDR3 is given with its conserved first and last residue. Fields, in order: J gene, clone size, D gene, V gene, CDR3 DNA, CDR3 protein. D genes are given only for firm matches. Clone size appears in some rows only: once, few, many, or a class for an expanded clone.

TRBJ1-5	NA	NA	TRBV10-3	TGTGCCATCAGTGAGCACAATCAGCCCCAGCATTTT	CAISEHNQPQHF
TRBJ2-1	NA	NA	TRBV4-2	TGTGCCAGCAGCCAAGATAGTATTGGCTACAATGAGCAGTTCTTC	CASSQDSIGYNEQFF
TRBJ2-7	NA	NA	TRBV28	TGTGCCAGCAGTTCCCGGACAGCTATGGGCCACCTCTCCGAGCAGTACTTC	CASSSRTAMGHLSEQYF
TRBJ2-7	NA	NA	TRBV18	TGTGCCAGCTCACCACGGGGCGGGATAGGCGACGAGCAGTACTTC	CASSPRGGIGDEQYF
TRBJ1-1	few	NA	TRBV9	TGTGCCAGCAGCGTACAGGTGAACACTGAAGCTTTCTTT	CASSVQVNTEAFF
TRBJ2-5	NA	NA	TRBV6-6	TGTGCCAGCGGGTCGGGGGACCAAGAGACCCAGTACTTC	CASGSGDQETQYF
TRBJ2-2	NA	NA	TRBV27	TGTGCCAGCCTCCCTCAGGGACAAATGGGAACCGGGGAGCTGTTTTTT	CASLPQGQMGTGELFF
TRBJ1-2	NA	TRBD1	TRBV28	TGTGCCAGCAGCAGGGGACAGGGGGCGCGTGGCTACACCTTC	CASSRGQGARGYTF
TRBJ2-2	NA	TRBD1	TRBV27	TGTGCCAGCAGTTTAGGACAGGGGGCGAACGGGGAGCTGTTTTTT	CASSLGQGANGELFF
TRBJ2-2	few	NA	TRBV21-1	TGTGCCAGCAGCACGGCGGGGTTGGCCGGGGAGCTGTTTTTT	CASSTAGLAGELFF
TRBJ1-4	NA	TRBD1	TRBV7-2	TGTGCCAGCAGCACGACAGGGGCTAATGAAAAACTGTTTTTT	CASSTTGANEKLFF
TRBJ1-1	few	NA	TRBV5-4	TGTGCCAGCAGTGCTGATTGGGGGGGGAACACTGAAGCTTTCTTT	CASSADWGGNTEAFF
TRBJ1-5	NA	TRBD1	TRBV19	TGTGCCAGTAGTTCCCTACAGGGGAATGCCTATAGCAATCAGCCCCAGCATTTT	CASSSLQGNAYSNQPQHF
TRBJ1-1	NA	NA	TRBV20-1	TGCAGTGAACGGGGGGACACTGAAGCTTTCTTT	CSERGDTEAFF
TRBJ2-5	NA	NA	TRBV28	TGTGCCAGCACCCCAAAGAGTGAGACCCAGTACTTC	CASTPKSETQYF
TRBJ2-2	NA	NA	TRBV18	TGTGCCAGCTCACCGAGCGGAGGGAACACCGGGGAGCTGTTTTTT	CASSPSGGNTGELFF
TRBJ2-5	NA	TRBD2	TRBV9	TGTGCCAGCAGCGTAGGGGCGGGGGGGATCCAAGAGACCCAGTACTTC	CASSVGAGGIQETQYF
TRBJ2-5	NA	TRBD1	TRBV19	TGTGCCAGTAGTACCCCCAGGGGGTGGGAGACCCAGTACTTC	CASSTPRGWETQYF
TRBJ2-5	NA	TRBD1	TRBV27	TGTGCCAGCAGGGACAGGGGGCGCGTCCCGGAGACCCAGTACTTC	CASRDRGRVPETQYF